A single sample is the source of the 19 T cell receptor beta chains below, sequenced in a study of cytomegalovirus exposure and HLA in healthy donors. The PCR was carried out with 60 Vbeta primers and 13 Jbeta primers. Clones were sequenced by immunoSEQ multiplex PCR, and TCRdb holds only the in-frame ones, with some missing. The sample includes about 88,000 clones, 77% of them seen just once. Sequenced sample: PBMCs. These receptors were collected from a woman between 40 and 55 years old in good health and CMV-seronegative.

The chain carries TRBV15 and TRBJ1-5, with a tentative D call TRBD1 (5 bases). The CDR3 has 15 amino acids. Germline CDR1 and CDR2: LNHNV and YYDKDF (reference sequence). Trimming left V 0 bases short and J 9 bases short, with 15 bases between. The CDR3 loop reads CATSRDRGVSGPQHF. The CDR3 DNA is TGTGCCACCAGCAGAGATCGGGGGGTCTCAGGGCCCCAGCATTTT.

This sequence joins TRBV7-8 and TRBJ1-1, with a weak D call TRBD1 (5 bases). There are 16 residues in the CDR3. V shed 1 base and J shed 2 bases, with 14 bases lying between them. Germline values: CDR1 SGHVS, CDR2 FQNEAQ. This CDR3 reads CASSLGVRETNTEAFF. DNA of the CDR3: TGTGCCAGCAGCTTAGGTGTCAGGGAAACTAACACTGAAGCTTTCTTT. The full variable domain, with the rest looked up from reference TRBV7-8 and TRBJ1-1, is GAGVSQSPRYKVAKRGQDVALRCDPISGHVSLFWYQQALGQGPEFLTYFQNEAQLDKSGLPSDRFFAERPEGSVSTLKIQRTQQEDSAVYLCASSLGVRETNTEAFFGQGTRLTVV.

The chain is built from TRBV18 and TRBJ1-2, with D possibly matching TRBD1 (5 bases). Looked up from germline, CDR1 is KGHSH and CDR2 is LQKENI. This CDR3 region has 13 residues. V was clipped by 3 bases and J by 6 bases, with 11 bases between them. DNA of the CDR3: TGTGCCAGCTCACCGACAGTCCAACATGGCTACACCTTC. Translating gives CASSPTVQHGYTF.

This clone turned up a few times. The chain couples TRBV5-4 to TRBJ2-5; 11 bases are shared with TRBD2. The CDR3 loop spans 15 amino acids. The ends lost 0 bases at V and 5 bases at J; junction bases unmatched: 3. Germline V CDR1 and CDR2: SGHNT, YYREEE (reference sequence). The CDR3 nucleotides read TGTGCCAGCAGCTTGGCGTCTAGCGGGGGGGAGACCCAGTACTTC. Translating it yields CASSLASSGGETQYF.

The chain employs TRBV2 and TRBJ1-2; D gene uncertain. Germline V gives CDR1 SNHLY, CDR2 FYNNEI. Trimming shortened V by 6 bases and J by 6 bases, and 8 bases separated the two germline ends. CDR3 size: 11 residues. The CDR3: CASSDGNGYTF. For the CDR3, the DNA is TGTGCCAGCAGCGACGGGAATGGCTACACCTTC.

V gene TRBV12-5 combines with J gene TRBJ2-7, with no clear D. Germline loops: CDR1 LGHNT, CDR2 FRNRAP. V was clipped by 1 base and J by 3 bases, with 4 bases between them. The CDR3 is 12 amino acids. The CDR3, as DNA: TGTGCTAGTGGTTTGGCTAACTACGAGCAGTACTTC. This translates into CASGLANYEQYF.

The rearrangement uses TRBV6-4 and TRBJ2-3; the match to TRBD2 covers 9 bases. There are 15 residues in the CDR3. Trimming took 3 bases from V and 2 from J; bases not matched to a gene: 3. The germline V gene encodes CDR1 MRHNA and CDR2 SNTAGT. The CDR3 DNA is TGTGCCAGCAGTGAGTCTAGCGGGAACACAGATACGCAGTATTTT. Protein: CASSESSGNTDTQYF.

The chain employs TRBV19 and TRBJ2-7, with 10 bases identical to TRBD1. The CDR3 extends over 16 amino acids. The trim removed 8 bases at V and 2 bases at J, leaving 12 bases unmatched. Looked up from germline, CDR1 is LNHDA and CDR2 is SQIVND (reference sequence). The CDR3 here is CASAKIAGQGAYEQYF. CDR3 DNA sequence: TGTGCCAGTGCGAAGATTGCAGGACAGGGGGCCTACGAGCAGTACTTC.

The chain carries TRBV28 and TRBJ1-2; 8 bases fit TRBD1. The CDR3 totals 15 residues. V dropped 4 bases and J dropped 6; count of bases not matched to a gene: 10. Per germline, CDR1 MDHEN and CDR2 SYDVKM. CDR3 region: CASSSQPRGRHGYTF. The DNA for the CDR3 is TGTGCCAGCAGTTCACAACCCAGGGGGCGCCATGGCTACACCTTC.

This rearrangement joins TRBV29-1 to TRBJ2-3, with D maybe TRBD2 (5 bases). The germline V gene encodes CDR1 SQVTM and CDR2 ANQGSEA. Trimming took off 6 bases at V and 2 bases at J, with 12 bases between the two ends. This CDR3 is built from 13 residues. The CDR3 protein is CSVSEGFTDTQYF. In DNA, the CDR3 is TGCAGCGTCTCCGAGGGCTTCACAGATACGCAGTATTTT.

V gene TRBV4-3 combines with J gene TRBJ1-2, with D possibly TRBD1 on 6 matching bases. Looked up from germline, CDR1 is LGHNA and CDR2 is YSLEER. The V end was cut by 3 bases, the J end by 8 bases, with 13 bases between. The CDR3 has 13 residues. CDR3 region: CASSHGQLGGYTF. The CDR3 DNA reads TGCGCCAGCAGCCATGGACAGTTGGGAGGCTACACCTTC.

As for this clone: This specimen includes other DNA sequences encoding the same CDR3. The chain has TRBV6-7 and TRBJ1-5; D not resolved. TRBV6-7 is marked as an open reading frame, function uncertain. The CDR3 runs to 15 residues. The ends were cut back, 5 bases at V and 9 bases at J, with 20 bases in the middle. The CDR3 DNA sequence: TGTGCCAGCAGTCCCCTAGGTAGGCGCCTTCGGCCCCAGCATTTT. This translates into CASSPLGRRLRPQHF.

The chain links TRBV5-1 to TRBJ2-3; TRBD2 matches at 8 bases. Trimming at V came to 4 bases and at J to 2 bases, leaving 15 bases not matched to a gene. Per germline, CDR1 SGHRS and CDR2 YFSETQ. The CDR3 totals 18 residues. CDR3: CASSLTPGGLADTDTQYF. In DNA, the CDR3 is TGCGCCAGCAGCCTAACCCCGGGCGGACTAGCCGACACAGATACGCAGTATTTT.

The chain carries TRBV30 and TRBJ1-5; weak D call: TRBD1 (5 bases). V shed 5 bases and J shed 2 bases, with 13 bases lying between them. This CDR3 has 14 residues. Per germline, CDR1 GTSNPN and CDR2 SVGIG (reference sequence). CDR3 amino acids: CAWRDGTGNQPQHF. As DNA, the CDR3 is TGTGCCTGGCGGGACGGGACTGGCAATCAGCCCCAGCATTTT.

The chain recombines TRBV10-3 with TRBJ2-2; TRBD2 aligns across 7 bases. The CDR3 consists of 17 residues. Germline assignment: CDR1 ENHRY and CDR2 SYGVKD. The trim removed 4 bases at V and 0 bases at J, leaving 8 bases unmatched. The DNA of the CDR3 is TGTGCCATCAGTGGAGTATACCTAGCGGCGAACACCGGGGAGCTGTTTTTT. This codes for CAISGVYLAANTGELFF.

The J gene is TRBJ1-1, the V gene TRBV10-3, with D uncertain. From germline, CDR1 is ENHRY and CDR2 SYGVKD. V lost 11 bases and J lost 5, with 21 bases in between. This CDR3 has 14 amino acids. CDR3 DNA: TGTGCCTCCGAGAGCGCGTCCCTCGGGACTGAAGCTTTCTTT. Its translation: CASESASLGTEAFF.

A remark on this clone: A junction boundary mismatches the germline segment, possibly from a read error. The V gene is TRBV7-9, the J gene TRBJ1-2, with 7 positions matching TRBD1. The CDR3 is made up of 15 amino acids. CDR1 SEHNR and CDR2 FQNEAQ come from the germline V gene (reference sequence). The CDR3 DNA reads TGTTCCAGCAGCCTACAGGGGATTCCGCTTGATGGCTACACCTTC. Translated: CSSSLQGIPLDGYTF.

The rearrangement uses TRBV4-1 and TRBJ1-1; no clear D. Trimming took off 4 bases at V and 4 bases at J, with 13 bases between the two ends. The germline V gene has CDR1 MGHRA and CDR2 YSYEKL. The CDR3 covers 14 residues. The CDR3 DNA sequence: TGCGCCAGCAGCCCCTCTCCTGGGAGCACTGAAGCTTTCTTT. This sequence encodes CASSPSPGSTEAFF.

The CDR3 DNA sequence: TGCGCCAGCAGCCTGACTAGCGGGGCGGGTTTGGGCAAGCAGTTCTTC. Translating it yields CASSLTSGAGLGKQFF. The rearrangement uses TRBV5-1 and TRBJ2-1, with 11 bases that match TRBD2. This CDR3 spans 16 amino acids. CDR1 is SGHRS, CDR2 YFSETQ, per germline. V lost 4 bases to trimming and J lost 11 bases; unmatched junction nucleotides: 14. Using reference TRBV5-1 and TRBJ2-1 for the parts outside the CDR3, the full variable domain is KAGVTQTPRYLIKTRGQQVTLSCSPISGHRSVSWYQQTPGQGLQFLFEYFSETQRNKGNFPGRFSGRQFSNSRSEMNVSTLELGDSALYLCASSLTSGAGLGKQFFGPGTRLTVL.